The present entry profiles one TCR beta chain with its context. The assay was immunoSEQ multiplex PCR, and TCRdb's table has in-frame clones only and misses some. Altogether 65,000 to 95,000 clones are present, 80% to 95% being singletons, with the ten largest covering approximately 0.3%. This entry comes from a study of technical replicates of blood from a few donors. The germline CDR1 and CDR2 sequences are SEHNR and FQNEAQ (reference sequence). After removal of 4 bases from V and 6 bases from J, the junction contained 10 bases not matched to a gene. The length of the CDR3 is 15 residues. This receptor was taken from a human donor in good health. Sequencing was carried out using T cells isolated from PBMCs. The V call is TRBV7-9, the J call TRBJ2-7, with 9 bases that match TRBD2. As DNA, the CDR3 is TGTGCCAGCAGCTCCTTGCGGGAGGGCCCCGGCGAGCAGTACTTC. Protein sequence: CASSSLREGPGEQYF.